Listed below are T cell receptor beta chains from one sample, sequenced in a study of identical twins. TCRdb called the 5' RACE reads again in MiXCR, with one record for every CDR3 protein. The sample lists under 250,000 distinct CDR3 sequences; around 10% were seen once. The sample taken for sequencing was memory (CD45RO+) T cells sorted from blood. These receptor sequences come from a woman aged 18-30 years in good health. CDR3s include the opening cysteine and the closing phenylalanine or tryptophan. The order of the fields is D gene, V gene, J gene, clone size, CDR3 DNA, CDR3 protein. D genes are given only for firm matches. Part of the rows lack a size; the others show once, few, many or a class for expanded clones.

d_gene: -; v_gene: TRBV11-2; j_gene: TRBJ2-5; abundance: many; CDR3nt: TGTGCCAGCAGCTTAGAGGCCCGTTTAGAGACCCAGTACTTC; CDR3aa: CASSLEARLETQYF
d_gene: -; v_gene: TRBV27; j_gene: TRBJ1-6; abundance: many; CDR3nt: TGTGCCAGCAGTTCTACAGGGCGCACCCTCCACTTT; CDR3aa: CASSSTGRTLHF
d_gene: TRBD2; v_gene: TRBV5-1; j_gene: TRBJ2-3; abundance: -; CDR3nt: TGCGCCAGCAGCCAACTAGCGGGAGGGTCAGATACGCAGTATTTT; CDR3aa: CASSQLAGGSDTQYF
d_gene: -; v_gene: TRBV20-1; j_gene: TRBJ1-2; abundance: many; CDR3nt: TGCAGTGCTAAGGGGCCGGGCTATGGCTACACCTTC; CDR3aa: CSAKGPGYGYTF
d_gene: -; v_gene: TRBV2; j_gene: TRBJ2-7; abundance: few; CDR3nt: TGTGCCAGCAGTGCGGGGGTTTCCTACGAGCAGTACTTC; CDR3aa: CASSAGVSYEQYF
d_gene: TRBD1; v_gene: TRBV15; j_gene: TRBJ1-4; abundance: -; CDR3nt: TGTGCCTCGAAACAGGGGGCTGAAGAAAAACTGTTTTTT; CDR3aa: CASKQGAEEKLFF
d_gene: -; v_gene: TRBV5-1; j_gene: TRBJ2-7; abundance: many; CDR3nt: TGCGCCAGCAGCCCGAGAGTTGATCTCCTATCCTACGAGCAGTACTTC; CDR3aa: CASSPRVDLLSYEQYF
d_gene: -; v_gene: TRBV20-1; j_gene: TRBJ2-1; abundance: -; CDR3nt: TGCAGTGCTAGTAAGGATGAGCAGTTCTTC; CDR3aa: CSASKDEQFF
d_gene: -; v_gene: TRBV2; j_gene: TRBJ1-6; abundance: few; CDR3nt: TGTGCCAGCAGCCCGGACGCGGCGGGGAATTCACCCCTCCACTTT; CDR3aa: CASSPDAAGNSPLHF
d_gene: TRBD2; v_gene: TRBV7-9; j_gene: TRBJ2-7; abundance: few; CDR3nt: TGTGCCAGCAGCCGCGGGGAACTAGCGGGAGCCGAGCAGTACTTC; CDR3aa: CASSRGELAGAEQYF
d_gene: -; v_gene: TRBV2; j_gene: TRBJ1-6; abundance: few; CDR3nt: TGTGCCAGCAGTGTTTATAGGGAGCCACCCCTCCACTTT; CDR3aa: CASSVYREPPLHF
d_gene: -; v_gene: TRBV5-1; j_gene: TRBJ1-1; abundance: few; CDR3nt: TGCGCCAGCAGCCGTATGACGGTCAACACTGAAGCTTTCTTT; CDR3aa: CASSRMTVNTEAFF
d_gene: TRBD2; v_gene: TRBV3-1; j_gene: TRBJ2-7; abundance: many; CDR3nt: TGTGCCGGGGGGACTAGCGGCACGCACGAGCAGTACTTC; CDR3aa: CAGGTSGTHEQYF
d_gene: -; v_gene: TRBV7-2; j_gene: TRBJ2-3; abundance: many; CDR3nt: TGTGCCAGCAGTTTAGAGTCGTCGGGAGCCGTTCATACGCAGTATTTT; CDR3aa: CASSLESSGAVHTQYF
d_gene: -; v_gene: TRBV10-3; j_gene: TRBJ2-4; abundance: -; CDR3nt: TGTGCCATCGCCTCTGGGGCGGCCAAAAACATTCAGTACTTC; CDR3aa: CAIASGAAKNIQYF
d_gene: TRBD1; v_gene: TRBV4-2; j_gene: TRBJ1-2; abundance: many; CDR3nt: TGTGCCAGCAGCCCCCTCCCCGGGCAGGGGGCTAACTATGGCTACACCTTC; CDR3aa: CASSPLPGQGANYGYTF
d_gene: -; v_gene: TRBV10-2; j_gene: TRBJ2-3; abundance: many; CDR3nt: TGCGCCAGCAGTGAGTCACCCGATACGCAGTATTTT; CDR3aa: CASSESPDTQYF
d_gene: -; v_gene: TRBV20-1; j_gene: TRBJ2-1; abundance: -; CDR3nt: TGCAGTGCCCCCCCCGGGGCCCTCTACAATGAGCAGTTCTTC; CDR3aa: CSAPPGALYNEQFF
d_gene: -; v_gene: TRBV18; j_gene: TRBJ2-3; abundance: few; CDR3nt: TGTGCCAGCTCACCCACGGGTCAGGGGGATACGCAGTATTTT; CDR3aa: CASSPTGQGDTQYF
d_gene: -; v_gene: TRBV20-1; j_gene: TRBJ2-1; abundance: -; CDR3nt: TGCAGTGCTACCTGGGGGTGGAATGATGAGCAGTTCTTC; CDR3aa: CSATWGWNDEQFF
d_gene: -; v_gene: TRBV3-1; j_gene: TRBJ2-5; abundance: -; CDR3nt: TGTGCCAGCACCACGCCGGTTATCCAAGAGACCCAGTACTTC; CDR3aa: CASTTPVIQETQYF
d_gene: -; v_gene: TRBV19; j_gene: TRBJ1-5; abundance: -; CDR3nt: TGTGCCAGTAGTCCCGGACAGAGTAATCAGCCCCAGCATTTT; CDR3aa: CASSPGQSNQPQHF
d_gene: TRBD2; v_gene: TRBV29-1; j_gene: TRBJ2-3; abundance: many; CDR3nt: TGCAGCGTGGATGGACTAGCGGATACGCAGTATTTT; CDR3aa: CSVDGLADTQYF
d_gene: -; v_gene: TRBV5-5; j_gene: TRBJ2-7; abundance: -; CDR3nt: TGTGCCAGCAGCTGGAGGACCCGTTACTCCTACGAGCAGTACTTC; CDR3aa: CASSWRTRYSYEQYF
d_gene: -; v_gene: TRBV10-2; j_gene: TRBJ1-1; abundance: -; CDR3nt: TGCGCCACCCAGGACGTATTGAACACTGAAGCTTTCTTT; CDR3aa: CATQDVLNTEAFF
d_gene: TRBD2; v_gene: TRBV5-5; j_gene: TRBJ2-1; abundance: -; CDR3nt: TGTGCCAGCAGGGAGATAGCGGGGCCCCAATACAATGAGCAGTTCTTC; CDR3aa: CASREIAGPQYNEQFF
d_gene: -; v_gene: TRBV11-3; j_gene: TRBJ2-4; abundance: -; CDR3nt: TGTGCCAGCAGCCCTCGTGGGGCAAGCATTCAGTACTTC; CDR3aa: CASSPRGASIQYF
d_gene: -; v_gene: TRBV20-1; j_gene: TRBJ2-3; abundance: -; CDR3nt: TGCAGTGCTAGAGACCGCCTCTCCTTGGTGACGCAGTATTTT; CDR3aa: CSARDRLSLVTQYF
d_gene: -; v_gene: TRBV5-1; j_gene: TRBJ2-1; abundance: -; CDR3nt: TGCGCCAGCACTTATGGGCGGGTGGCCTACAATGAGCAGTTCTTC; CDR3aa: CASTYGRVAYNEQFF
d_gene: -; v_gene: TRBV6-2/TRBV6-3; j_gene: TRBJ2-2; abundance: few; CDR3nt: TGTGCCAGCATCAGAGGACACTCCACCGGGGAGCTGTTTTTT; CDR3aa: CASIRGHSTGELFF
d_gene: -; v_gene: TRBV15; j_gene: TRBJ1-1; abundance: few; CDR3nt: TGTGCCACCAGCAGAGATCTTGGAGGGACTGAAGCTTTCTTT; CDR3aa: CATSRDLGGTEAFF
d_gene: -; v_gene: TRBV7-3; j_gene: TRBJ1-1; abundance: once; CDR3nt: TGTGCCAGCAGCCCGGGCCCCGGGACAGAAGCTTTCTTT; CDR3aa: CASSPGPGTEAFF
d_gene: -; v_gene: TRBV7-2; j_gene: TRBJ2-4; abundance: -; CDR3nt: TGTGCCAGCAGCCTTGACAGGTTCATTCAGTACTTC; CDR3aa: CASSLDRFIQYF
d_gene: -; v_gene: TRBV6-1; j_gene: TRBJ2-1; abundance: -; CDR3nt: TGTGCCAGCAGTGGGACCAATGAGCAGTTCTTC; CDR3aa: CASSGTNEQFF
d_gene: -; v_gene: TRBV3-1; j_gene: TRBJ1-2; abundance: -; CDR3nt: TGTGCCAGCAGCCAGGCTGTCGGTAACTATGGCTACACCTTC; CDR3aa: CASSQAVGNYGYTF
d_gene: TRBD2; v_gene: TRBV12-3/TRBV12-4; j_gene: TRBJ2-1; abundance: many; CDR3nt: TGTGCCAGCAGTGTTCGACTAGCGCTGTTCTTC; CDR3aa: CASSVRLALFF
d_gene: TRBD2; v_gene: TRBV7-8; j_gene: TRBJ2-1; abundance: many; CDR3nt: TGTGCCAGCAGCTTACTTAGCGGGAGGAGCGATGAGCAGTTCTTC; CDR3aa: CASSLLSGRSDEQFF
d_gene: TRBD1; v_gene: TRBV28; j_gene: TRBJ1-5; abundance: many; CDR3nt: TGTGCCAGCAGTACCCGACAGGGCTTTCAGCCCCAGCATTTT; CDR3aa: CASSTRQGFQPQHF
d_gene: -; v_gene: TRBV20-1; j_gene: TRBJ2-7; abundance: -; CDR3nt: TGCAGTGCTAGAGAGGGGACGGGCTCCTACGAGCAGTACTTC; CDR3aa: CSAREGTGSYEQYF
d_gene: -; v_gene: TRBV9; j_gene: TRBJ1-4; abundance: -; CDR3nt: TGTGCCAGCAGCGTAGGAGGCGGTGGATATGAAAAACTGTTTTTT; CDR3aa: CASSVGGGGYEKLFF
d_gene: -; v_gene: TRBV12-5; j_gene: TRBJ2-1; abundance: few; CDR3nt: TGTGCTAGTGGTTTAGTACAGGCATTGCAGTTCTTC; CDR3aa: CASGLVQALQFF
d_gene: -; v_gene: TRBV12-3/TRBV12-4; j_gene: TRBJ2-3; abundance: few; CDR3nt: TGTGCCAGCAGTTTAAGAGGCAGGGGAACGAGAGATACGCAGTATTTT; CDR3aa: CASSLRGRGTRDTQYF
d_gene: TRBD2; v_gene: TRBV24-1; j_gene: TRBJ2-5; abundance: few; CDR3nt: TGTGCCACCAGTGATTCAGCGGGGGGACAAGAGACCCAGTACTTC; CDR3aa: CATSDSAGGQETQYF
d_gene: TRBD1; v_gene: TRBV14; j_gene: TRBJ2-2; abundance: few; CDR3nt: TGTGCCAGCAGCCCGATTCAGGGGGCCAGAGCCGGGGAGCTGTTTTTT; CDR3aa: CASSPIQGARAGELFF
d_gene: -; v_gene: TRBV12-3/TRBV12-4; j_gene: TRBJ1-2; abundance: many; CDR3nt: TGTGCCAGCAGTTTAATGGGTGGTGGCTACACCTTC; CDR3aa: CASSLMGGGYTF
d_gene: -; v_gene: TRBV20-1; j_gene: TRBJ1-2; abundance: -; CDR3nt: TGCAGTGCTACTAATAGGACAGAACCACGATATGGCTACACCTTC; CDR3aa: CSATNRTEPRYGYTF
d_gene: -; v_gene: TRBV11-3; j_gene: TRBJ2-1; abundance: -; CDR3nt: TGTGCCAGCAGCTTCACAGGTGAGCAGTTCTTC; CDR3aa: CASSFTGEQFF
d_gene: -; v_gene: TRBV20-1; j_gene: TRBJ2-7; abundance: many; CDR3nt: TGCAGTGCTAGAACTAGCCATATTACCTACGAGCAGTACTTC; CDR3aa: CSARTSHITYEQYF
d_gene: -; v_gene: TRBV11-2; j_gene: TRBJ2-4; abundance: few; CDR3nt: TGTGCCAGCAGCCCGAGGGGGGGGACAGGCGCGCATGGCCCCCTTACCATTCAGTACTTC; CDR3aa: CASSPRGGTGAHGPLTIQYF
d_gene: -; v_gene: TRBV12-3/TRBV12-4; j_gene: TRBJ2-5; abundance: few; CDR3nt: TGTGCCAGCAGAAGCCGCCGACAGACCCAGTACTTC; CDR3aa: CASRSRRQTQYF
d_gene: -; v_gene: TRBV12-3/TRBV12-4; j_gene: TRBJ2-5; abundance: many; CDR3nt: TGTGCCAGCAGCCCCCCGGACTGGTACCAAGAGACCCAGTACTTC; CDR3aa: CASSPPDWYQETQYF
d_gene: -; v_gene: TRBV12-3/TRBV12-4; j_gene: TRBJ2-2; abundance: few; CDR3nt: TGTGCCGACAAAGGGGGACCCGGTAGTAGCACCGGGGAGCTGTTTTTT; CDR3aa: CADKGGPGSSTGELFF